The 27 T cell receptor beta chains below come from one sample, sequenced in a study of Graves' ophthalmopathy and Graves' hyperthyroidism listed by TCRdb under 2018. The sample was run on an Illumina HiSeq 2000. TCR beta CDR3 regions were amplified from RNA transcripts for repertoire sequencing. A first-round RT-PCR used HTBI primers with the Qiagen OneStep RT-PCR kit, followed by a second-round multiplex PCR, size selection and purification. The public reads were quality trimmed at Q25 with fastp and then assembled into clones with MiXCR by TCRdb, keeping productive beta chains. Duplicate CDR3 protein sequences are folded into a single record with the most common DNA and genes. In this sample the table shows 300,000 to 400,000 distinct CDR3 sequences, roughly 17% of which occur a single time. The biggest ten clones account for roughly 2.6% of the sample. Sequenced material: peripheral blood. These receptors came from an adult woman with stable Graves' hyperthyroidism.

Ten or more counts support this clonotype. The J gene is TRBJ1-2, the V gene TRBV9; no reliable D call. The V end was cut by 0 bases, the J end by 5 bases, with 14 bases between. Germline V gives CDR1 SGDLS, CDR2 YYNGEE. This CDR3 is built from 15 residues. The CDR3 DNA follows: TGTGCCAGCAGCGTAGGAGGGAAAGTGATGTATGGCTACACCTTC. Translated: CASSVGGKVMYGYTF.

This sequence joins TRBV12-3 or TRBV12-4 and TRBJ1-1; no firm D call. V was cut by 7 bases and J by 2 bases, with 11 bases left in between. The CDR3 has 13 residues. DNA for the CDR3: TGTGCCAGCACCGCCGAGGGAAACACTGAAGCTTTCTTT. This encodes CASTAEGNTEAFF.

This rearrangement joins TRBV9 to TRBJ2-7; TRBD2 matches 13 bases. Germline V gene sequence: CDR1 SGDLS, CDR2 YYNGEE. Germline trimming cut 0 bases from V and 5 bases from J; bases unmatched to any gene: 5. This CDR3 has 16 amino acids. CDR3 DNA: TGTGCCAGCAGCGTAGGTGGCACTAGCGGGAGGGACGAGCAGTACTTC. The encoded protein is CASSVGGTSGRDEQYF. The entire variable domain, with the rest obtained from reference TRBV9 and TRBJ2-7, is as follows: DSGVTQTPKHLITATGQRVTLRCSPRSGDLSVYWYQQSLDQGLQFLIQYYNGEERAKGNILERFSAQQFPDLHSELNLSSLELGDSALYFCASSVGGTSGRDEQYFGPGTRLTVT.

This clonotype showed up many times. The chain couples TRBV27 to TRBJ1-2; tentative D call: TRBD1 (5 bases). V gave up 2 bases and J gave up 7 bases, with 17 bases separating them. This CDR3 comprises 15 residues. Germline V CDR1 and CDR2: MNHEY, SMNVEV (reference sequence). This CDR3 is CASSLISAGGSGYTF. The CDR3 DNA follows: TGTGCCAGCAGTTTAATTTCGGCGGGGGGGTCTGGCTACACCTTC.

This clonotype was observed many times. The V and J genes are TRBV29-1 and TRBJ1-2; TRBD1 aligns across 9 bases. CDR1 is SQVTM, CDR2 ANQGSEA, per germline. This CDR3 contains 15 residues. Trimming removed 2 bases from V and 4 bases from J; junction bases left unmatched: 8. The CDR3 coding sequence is TGCAGCGTTGAACTTACAGGGGGCGGCTTCTATGGCTACACCTTC. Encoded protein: CSVELTGGGFYGYTF.

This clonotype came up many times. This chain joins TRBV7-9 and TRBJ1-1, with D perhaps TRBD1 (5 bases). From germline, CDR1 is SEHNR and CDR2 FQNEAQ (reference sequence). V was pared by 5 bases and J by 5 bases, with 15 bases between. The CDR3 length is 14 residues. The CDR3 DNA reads TGTGCCAGCAGCCCTCAGGGCGAACGAACTGAAGCTTTCTTT. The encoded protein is CASSPQGERTEAFF.

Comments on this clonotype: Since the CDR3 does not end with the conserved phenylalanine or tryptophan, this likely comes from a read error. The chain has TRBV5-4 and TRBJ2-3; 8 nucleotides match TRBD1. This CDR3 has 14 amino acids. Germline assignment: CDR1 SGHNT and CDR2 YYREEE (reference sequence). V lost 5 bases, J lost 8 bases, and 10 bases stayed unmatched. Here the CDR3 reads CASRGPGQGGTQYC. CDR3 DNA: TGTGCCAGCAGGGGACCCGGACAGGGCGGTACGCAGTATTGT.

CDR3 sequence reads: CASSQALGNGYTF. In nucleotides, the CDR3 is TGCGCCAGCAGCCAAGCTTTAGGGAACGGCTACACCTTC. This rearrangement joins TRBV4-1 to TRBJ1-2; D unresolved. This CDR3 region has 13 residues. Germline V gene sequence: CDR1 MGHRA, CDR2 YSYEKL. Trimming cost V 1 base and J 8 bases, with 11 bases left between them.

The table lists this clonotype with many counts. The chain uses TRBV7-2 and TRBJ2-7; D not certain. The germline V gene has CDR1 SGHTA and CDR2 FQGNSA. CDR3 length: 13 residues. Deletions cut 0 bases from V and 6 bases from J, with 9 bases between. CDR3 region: CASSLAGFSEQYF. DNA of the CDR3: TGTGCCAGCAGCTTAGCGGGGTTCAGCGAGCAGTACTTC.

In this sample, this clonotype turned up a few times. The CDR3 nucleotides are TGTGCCAGCAGTCCATCGGGACAGATCTCCTACGAGCAGTACTTC. Its protein product is CASSPSGQISYEQYF. The genes are TRBV12-3 or TRBV12-4 and TRBJ2-7, with 7 positions matching TRBD1. This CDR3 contains 15 residues. The ends lost 5 bases at V and 0 bases at J; junction bases unmatched: 7.

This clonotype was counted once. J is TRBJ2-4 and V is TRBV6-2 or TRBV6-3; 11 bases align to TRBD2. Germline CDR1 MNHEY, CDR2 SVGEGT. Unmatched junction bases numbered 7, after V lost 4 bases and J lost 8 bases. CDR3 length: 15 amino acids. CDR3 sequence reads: CASSWLAGGGYIQYF. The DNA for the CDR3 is TGTGCCAGCAGTTGGCTAGCGGGAGGCGGTTACATTCAGTACTTC.

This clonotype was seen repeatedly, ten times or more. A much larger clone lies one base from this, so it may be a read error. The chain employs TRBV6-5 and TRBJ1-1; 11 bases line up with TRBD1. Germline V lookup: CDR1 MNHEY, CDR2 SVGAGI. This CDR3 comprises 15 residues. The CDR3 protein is CVSSYRGTGGTEAFF. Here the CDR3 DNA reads TGTGTCAGCAGTTACCGGGGGACAGGGGGTACTGAAGCTTTCTTT.

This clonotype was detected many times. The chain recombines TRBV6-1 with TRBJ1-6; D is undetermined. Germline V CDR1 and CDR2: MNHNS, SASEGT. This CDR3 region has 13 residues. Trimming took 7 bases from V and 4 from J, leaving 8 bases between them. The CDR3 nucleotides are TGTGCCAGCACAGAGCTATATAATTCACCCCTCCACTTT. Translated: CASTELYNSPLHF.

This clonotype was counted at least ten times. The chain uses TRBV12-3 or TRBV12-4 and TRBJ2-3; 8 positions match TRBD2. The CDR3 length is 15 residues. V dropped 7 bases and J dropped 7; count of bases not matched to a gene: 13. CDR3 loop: CASTQGLERTHTQYF. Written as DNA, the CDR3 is TGTGCCAGCACTCAGGGACTAGAACGCACGCATACGCAGTATTTT.

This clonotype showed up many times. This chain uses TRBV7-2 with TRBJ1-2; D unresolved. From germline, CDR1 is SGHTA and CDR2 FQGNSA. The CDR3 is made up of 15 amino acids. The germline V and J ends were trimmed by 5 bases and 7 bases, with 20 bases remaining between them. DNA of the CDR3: TGTGCCAGCAGCGTAGACGGACCTAATAGTGGTGGCTACACCTTC. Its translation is CASSVDGPNSGGYTF.

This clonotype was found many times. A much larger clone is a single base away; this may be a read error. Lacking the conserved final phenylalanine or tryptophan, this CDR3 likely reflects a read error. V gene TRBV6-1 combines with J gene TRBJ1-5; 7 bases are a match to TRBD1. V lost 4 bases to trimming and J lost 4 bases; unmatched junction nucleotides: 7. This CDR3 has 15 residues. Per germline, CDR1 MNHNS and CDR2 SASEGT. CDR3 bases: TGTGCCAGCAGTGTCGACAGGGACCTAAATCAGCCCCAGCATTCT. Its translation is CASSVDRDLNQPQHS.

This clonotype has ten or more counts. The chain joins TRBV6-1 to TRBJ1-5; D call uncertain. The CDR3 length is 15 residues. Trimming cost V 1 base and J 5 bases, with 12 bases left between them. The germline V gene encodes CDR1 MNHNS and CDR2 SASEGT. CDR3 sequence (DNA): TGTGCCAGCAGTGAAGGAGAAGGAGCCTATCAGCCCCAGCATTTT. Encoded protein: CASSEGEGAYQPQHF.

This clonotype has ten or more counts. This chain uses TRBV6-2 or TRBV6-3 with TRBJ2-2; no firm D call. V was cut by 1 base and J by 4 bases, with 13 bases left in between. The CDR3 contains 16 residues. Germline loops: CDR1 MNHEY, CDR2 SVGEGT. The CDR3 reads CASSYLKRRGTGELFF. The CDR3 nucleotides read TGTGCCAGCAGTTACTTGAAGAGAAGAGGCACCGGGGAGCTGTTTTTT.

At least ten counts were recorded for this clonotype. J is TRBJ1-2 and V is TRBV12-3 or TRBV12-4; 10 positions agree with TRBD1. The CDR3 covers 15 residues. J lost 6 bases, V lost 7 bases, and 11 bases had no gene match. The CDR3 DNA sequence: TGTGCCAGCACCCAATGGGACAGGGGAATTGATGGCTACACCTTC. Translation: CASTQWDRGIDGYTF.

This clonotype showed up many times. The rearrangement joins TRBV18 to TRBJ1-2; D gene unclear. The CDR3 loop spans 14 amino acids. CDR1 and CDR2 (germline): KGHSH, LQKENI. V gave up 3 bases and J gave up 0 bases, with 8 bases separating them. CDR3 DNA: TGTGCCAGCTCACCTCAGGCCGCTAACTATGGCTACACCTTC. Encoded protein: CASSPQAANYGYTF.

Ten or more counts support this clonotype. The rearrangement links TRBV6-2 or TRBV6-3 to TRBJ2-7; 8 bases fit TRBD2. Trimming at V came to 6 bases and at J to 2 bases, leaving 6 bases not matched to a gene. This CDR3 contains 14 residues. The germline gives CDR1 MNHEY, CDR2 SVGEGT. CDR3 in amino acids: CASRKPGLAYEQYF. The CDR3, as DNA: TGTGCCAGCAGAAAACCGGGACTAGCCTACGAGCAGTACTTC.

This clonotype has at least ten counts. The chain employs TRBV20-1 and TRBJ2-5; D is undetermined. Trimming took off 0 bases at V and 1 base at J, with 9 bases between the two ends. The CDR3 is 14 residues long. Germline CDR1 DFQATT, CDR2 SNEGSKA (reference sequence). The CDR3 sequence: CSARDMAFQETQYF. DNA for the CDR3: TGCAGTGCTAGAGATATGGCGTTCCAAGAGACCCAGTACTTC.

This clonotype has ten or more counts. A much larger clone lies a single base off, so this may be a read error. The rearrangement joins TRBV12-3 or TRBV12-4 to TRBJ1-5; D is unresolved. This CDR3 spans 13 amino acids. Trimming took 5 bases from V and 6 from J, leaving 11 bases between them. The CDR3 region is CASSRRPRQPQHF. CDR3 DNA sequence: TGTGCCAGCAGTCGCAGACCCCGTCAGCCCCAGCATTTT.

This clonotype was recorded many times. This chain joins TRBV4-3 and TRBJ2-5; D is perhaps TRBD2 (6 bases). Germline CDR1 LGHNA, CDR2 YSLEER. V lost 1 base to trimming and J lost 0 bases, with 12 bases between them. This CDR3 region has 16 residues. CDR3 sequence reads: CASSQVFGSYQETQYF. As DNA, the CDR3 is TGCGCCAGCAGCCAAGTTTTCGGGAGTTACCAAGAGACCCAGTACTTC.

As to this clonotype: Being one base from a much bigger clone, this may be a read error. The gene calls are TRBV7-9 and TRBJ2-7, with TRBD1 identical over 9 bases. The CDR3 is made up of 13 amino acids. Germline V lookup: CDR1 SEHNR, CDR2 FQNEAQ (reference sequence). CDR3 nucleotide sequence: TGTGCCAGCAGCCTACAGGGGGCGGTCGAGCAGTGCTTC. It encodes CASSLQGAVEQCF.

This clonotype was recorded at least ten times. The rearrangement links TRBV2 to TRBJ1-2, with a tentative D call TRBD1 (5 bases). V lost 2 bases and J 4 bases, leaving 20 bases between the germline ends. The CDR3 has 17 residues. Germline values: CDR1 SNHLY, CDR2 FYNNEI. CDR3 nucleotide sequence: TGTGCCAGCAGTGAAAGGAGGACAAGGGCTGGGAGCTATGGCTACACCTTC. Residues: CASSERRTRAGSYGYTF.

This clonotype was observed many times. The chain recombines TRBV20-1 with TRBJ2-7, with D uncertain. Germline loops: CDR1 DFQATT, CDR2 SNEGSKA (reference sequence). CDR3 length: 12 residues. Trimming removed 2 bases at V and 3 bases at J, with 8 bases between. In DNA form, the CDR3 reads TGCAGTGCTAGATACAGACACTACGAGCAGTACTTC. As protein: CSARYRHYEQYF.